This TCR beta chain was captured by sequencing in a study of blood T cell repertoires in COVID-19. Germline V gene data show CDR1 as LNHDA and CDR2 as SQIVND (reference sequence). The V end was cut by 4 bases, the J end by 3 bases, with 12 bases between. The CDR3 sequence is 14 residues long. Assignments of participants to cohorts depended upon their own reported clinical history. Under the authors' procedure: Estimation of nucleated cell counts relied on the amplification of reference gene primers. Generated by immunoSEQ multiplex PCR, the TCRdb table keeps only in-frame clones and is missing some. V, J and clone size are those of that table, while D and trimming were read from the DNA. The repertoire holds approximately 250,000 clones, with approximately 90% as singletons.

This clonotype was sampled from a woman in her twenties or thirties with acute COVID-19. The sequenced sample was PBMCs or T cells enriched from blood (not recorded which). The rearrangement links TRBV19 to TRBJ1-1; TRBD1 is a possible D gene (6 bases). CDR3 loop: CASSTWRQDTEAFF. The CDR3 coding sequence is TGTGCCAGTAGTACCTGGAGACAGGACACTGAAGCTTTCTTT.